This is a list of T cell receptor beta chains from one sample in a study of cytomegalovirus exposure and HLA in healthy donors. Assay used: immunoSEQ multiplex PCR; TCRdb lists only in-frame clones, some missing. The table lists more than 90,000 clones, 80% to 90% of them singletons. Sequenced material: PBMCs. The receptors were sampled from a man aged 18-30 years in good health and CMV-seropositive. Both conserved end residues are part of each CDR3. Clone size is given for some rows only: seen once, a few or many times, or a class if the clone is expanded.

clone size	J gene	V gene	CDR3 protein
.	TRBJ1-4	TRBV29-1	CSVGSLGLQKLFF
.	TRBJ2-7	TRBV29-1	CSVSRDREQQYF
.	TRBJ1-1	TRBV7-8	CASSLRDRSSNTEAFF
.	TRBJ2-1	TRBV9	CASSVGTSGYNEQFF
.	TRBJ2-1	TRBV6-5	CASSPTGPSYNEQFF
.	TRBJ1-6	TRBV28	CASSSGQPNSPLHF
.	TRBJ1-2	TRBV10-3	CAISEKLDSNYGYTF
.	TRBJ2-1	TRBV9	CASSVVGLAGGMAYNEQFF
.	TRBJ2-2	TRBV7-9	CASSPGGDRVGGELFF
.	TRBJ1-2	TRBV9	CASSVGGKGAVRHYGYTF
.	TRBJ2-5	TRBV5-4	CASSKPTSGGETQYF
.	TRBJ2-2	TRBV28	CASSYWGTRDRGFGELFF
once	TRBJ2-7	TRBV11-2	CASRPSGQGRTYEQYF
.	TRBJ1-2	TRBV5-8	CASSLGAPTNYGYTF
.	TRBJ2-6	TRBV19	CASSIDALNRGFGSGANVLTF
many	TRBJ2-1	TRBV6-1	CASSPSSENEQFF
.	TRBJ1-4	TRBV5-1	CASSPRSTNEKLFF
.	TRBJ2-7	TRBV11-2	CASSPRVPSAYEQYF
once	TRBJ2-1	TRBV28	CASKREIANYVEQFF
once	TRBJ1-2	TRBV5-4	CASSLAQGGYGYTF
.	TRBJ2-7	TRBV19	CASSSAADWPYEQYF
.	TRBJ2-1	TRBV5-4	CASILIPNGNEQFF
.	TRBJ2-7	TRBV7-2	CASSLGVGPASF
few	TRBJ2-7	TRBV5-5	CASSLLGGKSASYEQYF
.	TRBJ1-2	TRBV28	CASSFDSLYGYTF